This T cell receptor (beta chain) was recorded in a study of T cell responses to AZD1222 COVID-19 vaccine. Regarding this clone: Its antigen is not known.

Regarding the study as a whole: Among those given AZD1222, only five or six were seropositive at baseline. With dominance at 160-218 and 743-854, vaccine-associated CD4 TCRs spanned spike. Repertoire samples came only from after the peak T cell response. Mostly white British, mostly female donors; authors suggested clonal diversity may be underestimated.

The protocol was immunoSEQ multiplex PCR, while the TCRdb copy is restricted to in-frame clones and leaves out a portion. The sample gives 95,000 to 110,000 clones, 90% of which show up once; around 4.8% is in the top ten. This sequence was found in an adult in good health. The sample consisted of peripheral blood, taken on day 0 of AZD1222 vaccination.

CDR3 in DNA: TGTGCCAGCAGTCCTATCGAGGGCTGGAGCAATCAGCCCCAGCATTTT. Translated, it gives CASSPIEGWSNQPQHF. V gene TRBV27 combines with J gene TRBJ1-5; D remains ambiguous. Germline V gives CDR1 MNHEY, CDR2 SMNVEV (reference sequence). The CDR3 sequence is 16 residues long. V shed 5 bases and J shed 1 base, with 15 bases lying between them.